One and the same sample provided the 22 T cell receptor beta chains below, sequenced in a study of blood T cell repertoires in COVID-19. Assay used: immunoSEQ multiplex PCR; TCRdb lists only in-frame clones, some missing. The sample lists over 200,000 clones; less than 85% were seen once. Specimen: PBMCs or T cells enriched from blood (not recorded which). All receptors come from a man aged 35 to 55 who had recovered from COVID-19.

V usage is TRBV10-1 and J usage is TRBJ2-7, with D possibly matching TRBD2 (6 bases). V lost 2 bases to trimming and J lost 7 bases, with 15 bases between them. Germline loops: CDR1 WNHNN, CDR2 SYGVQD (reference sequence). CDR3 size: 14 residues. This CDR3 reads CASSEAGLPSEQYF. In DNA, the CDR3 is TGCGCCAGCAGTGAGGCGGGACTTCCTAGTGAGCAGTACTTC.

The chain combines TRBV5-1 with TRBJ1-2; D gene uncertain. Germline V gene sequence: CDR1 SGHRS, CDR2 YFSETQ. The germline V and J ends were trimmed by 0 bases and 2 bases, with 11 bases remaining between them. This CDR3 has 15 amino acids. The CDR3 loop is CASSLDTAVNYGYTF. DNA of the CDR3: TGCGCCAGCAGCTTGGATACAGCCGTCAACTATGGCTACACCTTC.

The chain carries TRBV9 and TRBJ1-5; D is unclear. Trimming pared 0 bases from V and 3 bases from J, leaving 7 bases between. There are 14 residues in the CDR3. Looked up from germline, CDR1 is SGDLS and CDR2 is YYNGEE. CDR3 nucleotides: TGTGCCAGCAGCGTAGGTCCTAACAATCAGCCCCAGCATTTT. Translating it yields CASSVGPNNQPQHF.

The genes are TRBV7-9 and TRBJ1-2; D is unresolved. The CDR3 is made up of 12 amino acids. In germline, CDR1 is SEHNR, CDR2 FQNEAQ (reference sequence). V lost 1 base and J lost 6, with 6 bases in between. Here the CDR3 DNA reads TGTGCCAGCAGCTTAGTCACAAATGGCTACACCTTC. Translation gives CASSLVTNGYTF.

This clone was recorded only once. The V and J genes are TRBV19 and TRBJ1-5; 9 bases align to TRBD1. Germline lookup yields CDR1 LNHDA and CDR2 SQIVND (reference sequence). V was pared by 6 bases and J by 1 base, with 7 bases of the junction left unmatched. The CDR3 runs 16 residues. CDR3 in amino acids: CASRHTGGGSNQPQHF. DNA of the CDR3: TGTGCCAGTAGACATACAGGGGGCGGAAGCAATCAGCCCCAGCATTTT.

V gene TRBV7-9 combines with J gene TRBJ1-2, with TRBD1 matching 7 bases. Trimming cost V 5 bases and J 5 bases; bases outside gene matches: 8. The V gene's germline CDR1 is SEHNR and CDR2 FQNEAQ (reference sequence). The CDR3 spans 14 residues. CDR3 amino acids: CASSPGTVFYGYTF. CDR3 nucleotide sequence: TGTGCCAGCAGCCCCGGGACAGTTTTTTATGGCTACACCTTC.

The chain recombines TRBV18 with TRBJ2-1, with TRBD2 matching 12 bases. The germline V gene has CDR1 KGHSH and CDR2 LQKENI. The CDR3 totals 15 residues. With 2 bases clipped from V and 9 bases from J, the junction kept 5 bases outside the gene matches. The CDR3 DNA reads TGTGCCAGCTCACCAACACTAGCGGGAGGAGGTGAGCAGTTCTTC. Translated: CASSPTLAGGGEQFF.

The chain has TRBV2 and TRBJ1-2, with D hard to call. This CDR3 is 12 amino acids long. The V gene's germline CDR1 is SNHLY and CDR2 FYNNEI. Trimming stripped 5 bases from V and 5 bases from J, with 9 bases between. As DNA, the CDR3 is TGTGCCAGCAGTTATTCGGAGTATGGCTACACCTTC. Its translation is CASSYSEYGYTF.

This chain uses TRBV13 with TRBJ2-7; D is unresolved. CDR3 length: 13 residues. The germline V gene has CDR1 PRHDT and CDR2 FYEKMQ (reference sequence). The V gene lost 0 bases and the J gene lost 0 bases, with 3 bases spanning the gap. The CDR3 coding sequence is TGTGCCAGCAGCTTAGGGAGCTCCTACGAGCAGTACTTC. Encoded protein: CASSLGSSYEQYF.

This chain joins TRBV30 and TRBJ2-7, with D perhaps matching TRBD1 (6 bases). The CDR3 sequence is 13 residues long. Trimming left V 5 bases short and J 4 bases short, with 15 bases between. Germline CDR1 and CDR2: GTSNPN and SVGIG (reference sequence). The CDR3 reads CAWASGVSYEQYF. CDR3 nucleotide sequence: TGTGCCTGGGCGTCAGGGGTCTCTTACGAGCAGTACTTC.

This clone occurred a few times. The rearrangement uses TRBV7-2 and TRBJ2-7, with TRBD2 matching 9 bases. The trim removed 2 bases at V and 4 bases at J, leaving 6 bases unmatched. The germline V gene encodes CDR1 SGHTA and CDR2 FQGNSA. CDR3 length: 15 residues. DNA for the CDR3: TGTGCCAGCAGCTTAAGTAGCGGGAGTGTGTACGAGCAGTACTTC. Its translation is CASSLSSGSVYEQYF.

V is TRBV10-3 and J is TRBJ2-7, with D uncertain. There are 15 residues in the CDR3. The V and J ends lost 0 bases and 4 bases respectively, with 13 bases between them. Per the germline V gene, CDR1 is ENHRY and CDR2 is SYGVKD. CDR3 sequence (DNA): TGTGCCATCAGTGAGTCCGACGGCGGAATTTACGAGCAGTACTTC. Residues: CAISESDGGIYEQYF.

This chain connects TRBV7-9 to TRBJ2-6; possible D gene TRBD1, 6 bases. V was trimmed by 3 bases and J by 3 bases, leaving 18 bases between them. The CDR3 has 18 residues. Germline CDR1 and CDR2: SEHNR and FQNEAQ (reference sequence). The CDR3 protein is CASSFRGRGYDGANVLTF. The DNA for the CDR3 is TGTGCCAGCAGCTTCAGGGGTCGGGGATATGATGGGGCCAACGTCCTGACTTTC.

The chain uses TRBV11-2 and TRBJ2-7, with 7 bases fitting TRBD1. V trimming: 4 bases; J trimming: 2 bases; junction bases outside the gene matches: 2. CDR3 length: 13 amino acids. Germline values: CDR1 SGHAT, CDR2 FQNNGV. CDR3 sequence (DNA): TGTGCCAGCAGCTCCGGGACAGCCTACGAGCAGTACTTC. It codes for CASSSGTAYEQYF. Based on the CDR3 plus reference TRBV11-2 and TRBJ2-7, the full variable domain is EAGVAQSPRYKIIEKRQSVAFWCNPISGHATLYWYQQILGQGPKLLIQFQNNGVVDDSQLPKDRFSAERLKGVDSTLKIQPAKLEDSAVYLCASSSGTAYEQYFGPGTRLTVT.

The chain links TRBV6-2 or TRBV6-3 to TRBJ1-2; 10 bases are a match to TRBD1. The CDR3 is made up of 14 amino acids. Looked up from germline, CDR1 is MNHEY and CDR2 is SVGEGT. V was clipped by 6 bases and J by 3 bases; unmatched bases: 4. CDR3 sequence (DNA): TGTGCCAGCAGCTCCGGGACAGGGGACTATGGCTACACCTTC. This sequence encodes CASSSGTGDYGYTF.

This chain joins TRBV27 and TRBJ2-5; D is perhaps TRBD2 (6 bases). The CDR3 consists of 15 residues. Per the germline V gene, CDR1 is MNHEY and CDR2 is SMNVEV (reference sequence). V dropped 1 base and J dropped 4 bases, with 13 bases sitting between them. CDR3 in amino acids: CASSLFGSGGETQYF. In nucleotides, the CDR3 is TGTGCCAGCAGTTTATTCGGGAGTGGGGGAGAGACCCAGTACTTC.

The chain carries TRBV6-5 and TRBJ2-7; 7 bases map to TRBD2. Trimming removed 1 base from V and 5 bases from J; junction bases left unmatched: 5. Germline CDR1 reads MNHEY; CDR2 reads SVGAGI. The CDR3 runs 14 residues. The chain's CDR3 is CASSYLRAGNEQYF. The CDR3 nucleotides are TGTGCCAGCAGTTACTTAAGAGCGGGGAACGAGCAGTACTTC.

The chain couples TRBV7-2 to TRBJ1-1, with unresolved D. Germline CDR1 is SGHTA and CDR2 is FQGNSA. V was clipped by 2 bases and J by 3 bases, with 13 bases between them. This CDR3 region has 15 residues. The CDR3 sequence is CASSLHARGHTEAFF. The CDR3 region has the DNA TGTGCCAGCAGCTTACATGCACGGGGTCACACTGAAGCTTTCTTT.

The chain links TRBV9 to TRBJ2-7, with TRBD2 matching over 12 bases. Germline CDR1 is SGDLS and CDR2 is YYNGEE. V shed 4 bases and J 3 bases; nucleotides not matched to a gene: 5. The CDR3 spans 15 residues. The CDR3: CASSRRTSGDYEQYF. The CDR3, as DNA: TGTGCCAGCAGCAGGAGGACTAGCGGGGACTACGAGCAGTACTTC.

The chain's CDR3 is CASSDYPGELFF. In DNA form, the CDR3 reads TGTGCCAGCAGCGACTACCCCGGGGAGCTGTTTTTT. This rearrangement joins TRBV11-2 to TRBJ2-2, with TRBD2 as a possible D gene (5 bases). Trimming left V 5 bases short and J 6 bases short, with 7 bases between. Germline CDR1 SGHAT, CDR2 FQNNGV. This CDR3 has 12 amino acids. Combining the CDR3 with reference TRBV11-2 and TRBJ2-2 gives the whole variable domain EAGVAQSPRYKIIEKRQSVAFWCNPISGHATLYWYQQILGQGPKLLIQFQNNGVVDDSQLPKDRFSAERLKGVDSTLKIQPAKLEDSAVYLCASSDYPGELFFGEGSRLTVL.

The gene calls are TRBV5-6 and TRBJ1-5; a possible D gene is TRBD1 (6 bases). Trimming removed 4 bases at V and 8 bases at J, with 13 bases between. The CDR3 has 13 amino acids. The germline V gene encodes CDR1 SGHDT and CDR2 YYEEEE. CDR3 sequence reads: CASSRGYAEPQHF. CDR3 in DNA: TGTGCCAGCAGCAGGGGGTACGCGGAGCCCCAGCATTTT.

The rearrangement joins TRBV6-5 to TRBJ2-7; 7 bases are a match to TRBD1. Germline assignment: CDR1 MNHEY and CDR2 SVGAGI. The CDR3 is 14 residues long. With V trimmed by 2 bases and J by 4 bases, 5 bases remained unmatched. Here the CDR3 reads CASSYAGGSYEQYF. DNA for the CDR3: TGTGCCAGCAGTTACGCAGGGGGAAGTTACGAGCAGTACTTC.